This paragraph covers one TCR beta chain sequence. Antigen: not known. Sequencing used immunoSEQ multiplex PCR; TCRdb keeps in-frame clones, though not all of them. This table holds 150,000 to 180,000 clones, about nine tenths found once. Per the germline V gene, CDR1 is SGHTS and CDR2 is YDEGEE. Trimming removed 4 bases at V and 5 bases at J, with 17 bases between. This CDR3 spans 15 amino acids. The sample is drawn from a study of T cell responses to AZD1222 COVID-19 vaccine. General study points: Of the AZD1222 recipients, only 6 or 7 were seropositive at baseline. Along spike, vaccine-associated CD4 TCRs were found throughout, with dominance at 160-218 and 743-854. The donor group comprised mostly white British people and more females; the analysis possibly underestimated clonal diversity. Nearly half of unique spike-specific TCRs reportedly avoided B.1.351 and B.1.1.7 mutated regions.

The sample in question was peripheral blood, obtained on day 0 of AZD1222 vaccination. The sequence derives from an adult in good health. The chain couples TRBV5-8 to TRBJ2-3; TRBD1 or TRBD2 may be the D gene (5 bases each). CDR3 DNA: TGTGCCAGCAGCCGGGGACCGCCAAGGGAAGATACGCAGTATTTT. Encoded protein: CASSRGPPREDTQYF.